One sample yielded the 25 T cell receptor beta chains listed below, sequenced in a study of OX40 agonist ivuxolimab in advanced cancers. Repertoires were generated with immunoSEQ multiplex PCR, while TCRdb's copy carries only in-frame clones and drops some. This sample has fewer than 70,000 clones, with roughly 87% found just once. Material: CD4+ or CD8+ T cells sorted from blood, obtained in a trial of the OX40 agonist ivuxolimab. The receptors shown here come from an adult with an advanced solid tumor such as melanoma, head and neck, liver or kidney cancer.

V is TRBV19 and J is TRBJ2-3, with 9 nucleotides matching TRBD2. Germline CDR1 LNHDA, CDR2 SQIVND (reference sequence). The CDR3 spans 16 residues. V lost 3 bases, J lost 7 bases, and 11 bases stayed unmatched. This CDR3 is CASSMLAGGGGYTQYF. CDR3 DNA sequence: TGTGCCAGTAGTATGCTGGCGGGAGGGGGGGGTTATACGCAGTATTTT.

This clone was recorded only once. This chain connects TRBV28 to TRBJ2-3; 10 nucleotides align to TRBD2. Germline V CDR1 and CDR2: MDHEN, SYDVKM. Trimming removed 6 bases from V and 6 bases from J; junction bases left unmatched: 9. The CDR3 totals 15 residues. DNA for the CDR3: TGTGCCAGCAGAACTAGCGGGGCGGGCTTTGATACGCAGTATTTT. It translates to CASRTSGAGFDTQYF.

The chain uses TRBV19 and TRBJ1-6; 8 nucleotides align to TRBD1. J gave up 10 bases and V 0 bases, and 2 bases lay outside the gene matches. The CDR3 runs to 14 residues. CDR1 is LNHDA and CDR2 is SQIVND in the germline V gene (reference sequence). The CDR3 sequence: CASSIETGVSPLHF. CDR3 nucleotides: TGTGCCAGTAGTATAGAGACAGGGGTATCACCCCTCCACTTT. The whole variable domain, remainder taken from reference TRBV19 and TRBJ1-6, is DGGITQSPKYLFRKEGQNVTLSCEQNLNHDAMYWYRQDPGQGLRLIYYSQIVNDFQKGDIAEGYSVSREKKESFPLTVTSAQKNPTAFYLCASSIETGVSPLHFGNGTRLTVT.

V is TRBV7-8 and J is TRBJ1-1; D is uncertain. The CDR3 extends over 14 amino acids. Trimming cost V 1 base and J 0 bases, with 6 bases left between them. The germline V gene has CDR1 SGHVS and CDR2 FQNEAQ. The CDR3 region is CASSLGELNTEAFF. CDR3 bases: TGTGCCAGCAGCTTAGGCGAATTGAACACTGAAGCTTTCTTT.

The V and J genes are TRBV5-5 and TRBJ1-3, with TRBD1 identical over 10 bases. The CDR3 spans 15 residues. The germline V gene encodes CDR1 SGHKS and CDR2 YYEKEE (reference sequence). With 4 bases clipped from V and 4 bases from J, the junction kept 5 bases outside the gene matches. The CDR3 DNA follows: TGTGCCAGCAGCCGGGACAGGGGTCCGGGAAACACCATATATTTT. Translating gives CASSRDRGPGNTIYF.

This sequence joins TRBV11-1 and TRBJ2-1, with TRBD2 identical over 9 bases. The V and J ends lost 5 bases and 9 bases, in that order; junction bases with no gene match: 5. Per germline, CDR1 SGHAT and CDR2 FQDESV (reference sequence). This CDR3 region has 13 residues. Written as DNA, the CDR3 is TGTGCCAGCAGCGGGACTAGCAACTCTGAGCAGTTCTTC. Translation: CASSGTSNSEQFF. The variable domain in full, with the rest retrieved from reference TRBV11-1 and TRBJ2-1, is EAEVAQSPRYKITEKSQAVAFWCDPISGHATLYWYRQILGQGPELLVQFQDESVVDDSQLPKDRFSAERLKGVDSTLKIQPAELGDSAMYLCASSGTSNSEQFFGPGTRLTVL.

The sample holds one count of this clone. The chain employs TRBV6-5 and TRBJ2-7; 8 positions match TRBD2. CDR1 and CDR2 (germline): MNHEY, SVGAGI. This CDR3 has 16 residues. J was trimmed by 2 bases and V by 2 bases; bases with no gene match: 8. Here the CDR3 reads CASSYSGGGGTYEQYF. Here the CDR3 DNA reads TGTGCCAGCAGTTACAGCGGGGGAGGCGGGACCTACGAGCAGTACTTC.

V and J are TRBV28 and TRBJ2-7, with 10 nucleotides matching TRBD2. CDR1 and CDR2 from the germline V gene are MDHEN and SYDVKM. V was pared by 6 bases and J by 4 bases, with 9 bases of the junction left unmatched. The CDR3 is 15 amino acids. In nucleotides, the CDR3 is TGTGCCAGCAGACCCGCTCTAGCGGGAGTATACGAGCAGTACTTC. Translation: CASRPALAGVYEQYF.

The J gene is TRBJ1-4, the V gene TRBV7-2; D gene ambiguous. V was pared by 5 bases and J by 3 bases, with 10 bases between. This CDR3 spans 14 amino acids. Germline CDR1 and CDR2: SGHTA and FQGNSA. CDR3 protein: CASSPSGANEKLFF. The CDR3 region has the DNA TGTGCCAGCAGCCCGTCAGGAGCTAATGAAAAACTGTTTTTT.

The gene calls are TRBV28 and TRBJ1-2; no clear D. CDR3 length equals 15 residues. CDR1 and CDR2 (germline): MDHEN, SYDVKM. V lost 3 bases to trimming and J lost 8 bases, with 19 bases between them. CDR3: CASSFPTLLARGYTF. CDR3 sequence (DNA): TGTGCCAGCAGTTTCCCCACGCTCCTCGCTCGGGGCTACACCTTC.

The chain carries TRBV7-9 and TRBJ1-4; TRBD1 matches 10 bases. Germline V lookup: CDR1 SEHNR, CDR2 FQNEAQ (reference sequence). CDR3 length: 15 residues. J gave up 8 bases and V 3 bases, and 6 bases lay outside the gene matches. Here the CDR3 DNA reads TGTGCCAGCAGCTTTGGGGACAGGGGCGCGGAAAAACTGTTTTTT. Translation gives CASSFGDRGAEKLFF.

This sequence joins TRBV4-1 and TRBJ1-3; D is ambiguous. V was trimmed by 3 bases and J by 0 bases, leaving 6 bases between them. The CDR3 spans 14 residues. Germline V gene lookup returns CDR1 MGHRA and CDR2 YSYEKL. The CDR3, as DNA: TGCGCCAGCAGCCAGGGATACTCTGGAAACACCATATATTTT. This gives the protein CASSQGYSGNTIYF.

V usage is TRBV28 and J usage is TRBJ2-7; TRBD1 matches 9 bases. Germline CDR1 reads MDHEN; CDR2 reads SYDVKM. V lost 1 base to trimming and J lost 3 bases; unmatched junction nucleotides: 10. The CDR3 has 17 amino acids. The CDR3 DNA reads TGTGCCAGCAGTTTATTACCGCCGGGACAGGGCCACTACGAGCAGTACTTC. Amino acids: CASSLLPPGQGHYEQYF.

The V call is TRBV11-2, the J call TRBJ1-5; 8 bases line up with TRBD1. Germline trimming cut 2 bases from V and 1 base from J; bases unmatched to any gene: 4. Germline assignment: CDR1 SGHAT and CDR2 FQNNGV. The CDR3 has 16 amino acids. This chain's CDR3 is CASSLQGAGSNQPQHF. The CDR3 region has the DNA TGTGCCAGCAGCTTACAGGGGGCAGGGAGCAATCAGCCCCAGCATTTT.

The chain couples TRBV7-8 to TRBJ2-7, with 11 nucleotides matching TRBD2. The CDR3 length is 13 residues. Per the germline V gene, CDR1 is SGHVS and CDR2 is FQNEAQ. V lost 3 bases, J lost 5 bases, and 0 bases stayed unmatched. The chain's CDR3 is CASSFSGGDEQYF. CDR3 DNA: TGTGCCAGCAGCTTTAGCGGGGGGGACGAGCAGTACTTC.

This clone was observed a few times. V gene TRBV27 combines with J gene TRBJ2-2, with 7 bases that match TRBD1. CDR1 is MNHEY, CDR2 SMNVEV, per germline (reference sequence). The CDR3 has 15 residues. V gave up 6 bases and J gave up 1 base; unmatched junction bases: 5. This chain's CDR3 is CASRWDSRNTGELFF. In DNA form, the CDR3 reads TGTGCCAGCAGGTGGGACAGTCGGAACACCGGGGAGCTGTTTTTT.

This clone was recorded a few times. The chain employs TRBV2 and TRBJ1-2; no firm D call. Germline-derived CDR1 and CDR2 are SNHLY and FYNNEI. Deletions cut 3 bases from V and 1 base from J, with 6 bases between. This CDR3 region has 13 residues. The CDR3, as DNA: TGTGCCAGCAGTGAGGAGGGTAACTATGGCTACACCTTC. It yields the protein CASSEEGNYGYTF.

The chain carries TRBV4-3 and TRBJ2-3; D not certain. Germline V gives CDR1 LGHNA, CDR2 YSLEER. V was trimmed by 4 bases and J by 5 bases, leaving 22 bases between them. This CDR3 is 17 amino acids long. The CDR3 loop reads CASSPTALQLLGDTQYF. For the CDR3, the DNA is TGCGCCAGCAGCCCGACTGCGCTACAGTTGCTGGGAGATACGCAGTATTTT.

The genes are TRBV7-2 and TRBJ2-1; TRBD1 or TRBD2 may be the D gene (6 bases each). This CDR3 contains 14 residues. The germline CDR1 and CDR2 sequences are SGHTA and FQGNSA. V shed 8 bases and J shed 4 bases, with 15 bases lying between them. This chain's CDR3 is CASRSGGDYNEQFF. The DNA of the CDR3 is TGTGCCAGCCGTTCCGGGGGCGATTACAATGAGCAGTTCTTC.

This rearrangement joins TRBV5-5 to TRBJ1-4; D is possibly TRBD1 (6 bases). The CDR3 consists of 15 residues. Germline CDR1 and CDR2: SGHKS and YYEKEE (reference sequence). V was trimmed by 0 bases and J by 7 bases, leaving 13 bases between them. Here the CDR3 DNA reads TGTGCCAGCAGCTTGGTGGCGGGGGGCGTTGAAAAACTGTTTTTT. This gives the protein CASSLVAGGVEKLFF.

DNA of the CDR3: TGTGCCAGCAGCGCCCATGGACAGATCCGCTCTGGGGCCAACGTCCTGACTTTC. Residues: CASSAHGQIRSGANVLTF. The genes are TRBV14 and TRBJ2-6, with a tentative D call TRBD1 (6 bases). The germline gives CDR1 SGHDN, CDR2 FVKESK. CDR3 length: 18 residues. Trimming pared 5 bases from V and 0 bases from J, leaving 17 bases between. Complete variable domain (other parts from reference TRBV14 and TRBJ2-6): EAGVTQFPSHSVIEKGQTVTLRCDPISGHDNLYWYRRVMGKEIKFLLHFVKESKQDESGMPNNRFLAERTGGTYSTLKVQPAELEDSGVYFCASSAHGQIRSGANVLTFGAGSRLTVL.

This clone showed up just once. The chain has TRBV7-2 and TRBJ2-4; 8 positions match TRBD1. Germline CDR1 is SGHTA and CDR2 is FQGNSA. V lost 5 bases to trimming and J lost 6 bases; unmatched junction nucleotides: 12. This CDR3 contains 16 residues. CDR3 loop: CASSPRWTGTSNIQYF. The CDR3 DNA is TGTGCCAGCAGCCCCCGCTGGACAGGGACTTCAAACATTCAGTACTTC.

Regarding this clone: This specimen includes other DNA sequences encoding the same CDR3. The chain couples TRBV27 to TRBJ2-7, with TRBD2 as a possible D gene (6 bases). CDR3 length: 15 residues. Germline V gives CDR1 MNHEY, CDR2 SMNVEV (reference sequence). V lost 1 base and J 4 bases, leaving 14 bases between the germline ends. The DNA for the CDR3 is TGTGCCAGCAGTTTATTTGGGGGGAACTCTTACGAGCAGTACTTC. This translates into CASSLFGGNSYEQYF.

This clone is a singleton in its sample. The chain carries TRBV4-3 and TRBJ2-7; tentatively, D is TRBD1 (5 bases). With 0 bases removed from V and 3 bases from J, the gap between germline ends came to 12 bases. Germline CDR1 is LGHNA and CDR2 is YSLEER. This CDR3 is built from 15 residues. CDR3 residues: CASSQDHYQGYEQYF. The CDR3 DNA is TGCGCCAGCAGCCAAGACCACTACCAGGGCTACGAGCAGTACTTC.

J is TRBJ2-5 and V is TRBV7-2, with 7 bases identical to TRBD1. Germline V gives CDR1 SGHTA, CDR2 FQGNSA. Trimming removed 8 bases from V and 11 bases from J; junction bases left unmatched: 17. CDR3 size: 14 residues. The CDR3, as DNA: TGTGCCAGCTCCTCAGGGGACAGACGAGTGGAGCAGTACTTC. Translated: CASSSGDRRVEQYF.